The clone carrying this T cell receptor beta chain was seen a few times. Its antigen is not known. The sample originates from a study of T cell repertoires in cytomegalovirus infection. TCRdb analysed the reads with MiXCR anew, one entry per CDR3 protein. The sample contains roughly 800,000 distinct CDR3 sequences, roughly 29% of which appear only once. The study, taken as a whole, reports: HLA-C-restricted TCR beta clonotypes specific for CMV led the ex vivo response.

The CDR3 has 16 amino acids. The germline V gene has CDR1 SGHTA and CDR2 FQGTGA. Trimming pared 5 bases from V and 6 bases from J, leaving 20 bases between. The source material was cultured CD8+ T cells from PBMCs, sampled from culture after CMV antigen stimulation. The clonotype comes from a human donor in good health (CMV status not recorded). Some clones in this sample may be carry-over from other donors' samples. The chain uses TRBV7-3 and TRBJ2-1, with D perhaps being TRBD1 or TRBD2 (5 bases each). The DNA of the CDR3 is TGTGCCAGCAGCCCCGGAGAGGGGTTCCACCTCAATGAGCAGTTCTTC. As protein: CASSPGEGFHLNEQFF.